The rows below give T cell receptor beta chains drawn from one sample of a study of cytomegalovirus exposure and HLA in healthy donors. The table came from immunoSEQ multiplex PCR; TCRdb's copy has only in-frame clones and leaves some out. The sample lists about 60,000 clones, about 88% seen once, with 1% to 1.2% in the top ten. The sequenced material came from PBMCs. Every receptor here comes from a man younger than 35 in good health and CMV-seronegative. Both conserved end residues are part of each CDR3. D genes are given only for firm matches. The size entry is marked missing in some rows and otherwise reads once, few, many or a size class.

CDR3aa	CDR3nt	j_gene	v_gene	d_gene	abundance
CASSQGLAGGKEQYF	TGCGCCAGCAGCCAGGGACTAGCGGGAGGAAAAGAGCAGTACTTC	TRBJ2-7	TRBV4-3	TRBD2	few
CASSGDTQANVLTF	TGTGCCAGCAGTGGGGACACCCAGGCCAACGTCCTGACTTTC	TRBJ2-6	TRBV2	-	-
CASSFTGLRDTEAFF	TGTGCCAGCAGCTTCACCGGGCTCAGGGACACTGAAGCTTTCTTT	TRBJ1-1	TRBV5-8	-	once
CASSKESKGQNRSYQPQHF	TGTGCCAGCAGCAAAGAAAGTAAGGGACAGAACCGTTCTTATCAGCCCCAGCATTTT	TRBJ1-5	TRBV21-1	-	-
CATSIFVLADEQYF	TGTGCCACCAGCATCTTTGTACTAGCGGACGAGCAGTACTTC	TRBJ2-7	TRBV15	TRBD2	-
CASSLGDRDADTQYF	TGTGCCAGCAGCTTAGGGGACAGGGACGCAGATACGCAGTATTTT	TRBJ2-3	TRBV7-3	TRBD1	-
CASSAPGLPRYEQYF	TGTGCCAGCAGCGCGCCGGGACTACCTCGATACGAGCAGTACTTC	TRBJ2-7	TRBV6-6	TRBD2	-
CSVEDPSRGSGGNIQYF	TGCAGCGTTGAAGATCCCAGCCGCGGATCGGGGGGTAACATTCAGTACTTC	TRBJ2-4	TRBV29-1	TRBD2	-
CASSDGQGVYEQFF	TGTGCCAGCAGTGACGGGCAGGGGGTGTATGAGCAGTTCTTC	TRBJ2-1	TRBV6-4	TRBD1	-
CASSPVTSGNTGELFF	TGTGCCAGCTCACCCGTAACTAGCGGGAACACCGGGGAGCTGTTTTTT	TRBJ2-2	TRBV18	TRBD2	-
CASSTPSGLMYQETQYF	TGTGCCAGCAGTACCCCCTCGGGACTCATGTACCAAGAGACCCAGTACTTC	TRBJ2-5	TRBV28	-	-
CASSSDRGRTDTQYF	TGTGCCAGCAGTTCAGACAGGGGGAGGACAGATACGCAGTATTTT	TRBJ2-3	TRBV6-6	TRBD1	-
CASSPRYGTLNTEAFF	TGTGCCAGCAGCCCACGCTACGGGACATTGAACACTGAAGCTTTCTTT	TRBJ1-1	TRBV5-4	-	-
CASSLVRRDDNEQFF	TGCGCCAGCAGCTTGGTAAGGCGGGACGACAATGAGCAGTTCTTC	TRBJ2-1	TRBV5-1	-	-
CASSPQREGFLDTQYF	TGTGCCAGCAGCCCGCAGCGGGAGGGCTTCTTGGATACGCAGTATTTT	TRBJ2-3	TRBV5-4	TRBD2	-
CASSTGTYEQYF	TGTGCCAGTTCAACTGGTACCTACGAGCAGTACTTC	TRBJ2-7	TRBV19	-	-
CASSLGLAALTGELFF	TGTGCCAGCAGCTTAGGACTAGCGGCTCTCACCGGGGAGCTGTTTTTT	TRBJ2-2	TRBV7-8	TRBD2	-
CASSLVSSGTNEQYF	TGTGCCAGCAGCTTGGTTTCTAGCGGGACAAACGAGCAGTACTTC	TRBJ2-7	TRBV5-5	TRBD2	-
CASSDPSYTDPEAFF	TGTGCCAGCAGTGATCCCTCATACACCGATCCGGAAGCTTTCTTT	TRBJ1-1	TRBV6-1	-	-
CASSLGLAGTYEQYF	TGTGCCAGCAGCCTCGGACTAGCGGGAACCTACGAGCAGTACTTC	TRBJ2-7	TRBV5-5	TRBD2	-
CASSGDSNVKLFF	TGTGCCAGCAGTGGGGACAGCAACGTAAAACTGTTTTTT	TRBJ1-4	TRBV6-1	TRBD1	-
CASTWAEGLAETQYF	TGTGCCAGCACATGGGCTGAAGGTTTGGCGGAGACCCAGTACTTC	TRBJ2-5	TRBV5-5	-	-
CASSSRTGVPGELFF	TGTGCCAGCAGCTCTCGGACAGGGGTTCCCGGGGAGCTGTTTTTT	TRBJ2-2	TRBV5-6	TRBD1	-
CASRRTVKETQYF	TGTGCCAGCAGACGGACAGTAAAAGAGACCCAGTACTTC	TRBJ2-5	TRBV6-6	-	-
CASSPLELAGGSLTDTQYF	TGTGCCAGCAGCCCCCTTGAACTAGCGGGAGGTAGTTTGACAGATACGCAGTATTTT	TRBJ2-3	TRBV9	TRBD2	-
CASSLDGGLAGETQYF	TGTGCCAGCAGCTTGGACGGGGGGCTAGCCGGTGAGACCCAGTACTTC	TRBJ2-5	TRBV5-4	-	once
CASRQTVASSGNTIYF	TGCGCCAGCAGACAAACCGTCGCCAGCTCTGGAAACACCATATATTTT	TRBJ1-3	TRBV5-1	-	-
CASSYEGGSTYEQYF	TGTGCCAGCAGTTACGAGGGCGGGAGTACTTACGAGCAGTACTTC	TRBJ2-7	TRBV6-5	TRBD2	once
CASSSTRGGPGDNEQFF	TGTGCCAGCAGCTCCACTAGGGGGGGCCCAGGTGACAATGAGCAGTTCTTC	TRBJ2-1	TRBV11-3	-	-
CASSLGDRAYEQYF	TGTGCCAGCAGTTTAGGGGACAGGGCCTACGAGCAGTACTTC	TRBJ2-7	TRBV28	TRBD1	-
CASNFRDRGSGYTF	TGTGCCAGCAACTTCCGGGACAGGGGTTCAGGCTACACCTTC	TRBJ1-2	TRBV28	TRBD1	-
CASRGQITDTQYF	TGTGCCTCCCGAGGGCAGATAACAGATACGCAGTATTTT	TRBJ2-3	TRBV18	-	-
CASSPRRGGTDTQYF	TGCGCCAGCAGCCCGCGGAGGGGAGGCACAGATACGCAGTATTTT	TRBJ2-3	TRBV4-1	-	-
CASRLVGRDFQETQYF	TGTGCAAGTCGCTTGGTGGGCCGGGACTTCCAAGAGACCCAGTACTTC	TRBJ2-5	TRBV12-2	-	once
CASRDRQREGRYEQYF	TGTGCCAGCAGAGACCGACAGCGGGAGGGAAGGTACGAGCAGTACTTC	TRBJ2-7	TRBV27	TRBD2	-
CSVAGTEMNTEAFF	TGCAGCGTCGCCGGGACAGAAATGAACACTGAAGCTTTCTTT	TRBJ1-1	TRBV29-1	TRBD1	-
CASSLIDRAYEQYF	TGTGCCAGCAGCCTCATAGACAGGGCCTACGAGCAGTACTTC	TRBJ2-7	TRBV28	TRBD1	-
CASSTSGARETQYF	TGTGCCAGTAGTACGAGCGGGGCGAGGGAGACCCAGTACTTC	TRBJ2-5	TRBV19	TRBD2	-
CASSLLAELTDTQYF	TGTGCCAGCAGTCTTCTAGCGGAACTCACAGATACGCAGTATTTT	TRBJ2-3	TRBV28	TRBD2	-
CASSLGQQGWERWTEAFF	TGTGCCAGCAGCTTAGGTCAGCAGGGATGGGAAAGGTGGACTGAAGCTTTCTTT	TRBJ1-1	TRBV7-8	-	-
CASSPPRGAGVETQYF	TGTGCCAGCAGCCCCCCAAGAGGGGCAGGGGTAGAGACCCAGTACTTC	TRBJ2-5	TRBV14	-	-
CASSPREMAEQYF	TGTGCCAGCAGTCCCCGGGAGATGGCCGAGCAGTACTTC	TRBJ2-7	TRBV27	-	-
CASSPQGTGELFF	TGTGCCAGCAGTCCACAGGGGACCGGGGAGCTGTTTTTT	TRBJ2-2	TRBV28	TRBD1	-
CASSFGTGNEQYF	TGTGCCAGCAGCTTCGGGACAGGGAACGAGCAGTACTTC	TRBJ2-7	TRBV11-2	TRBD1	-
CASSSPTAGQAQGDTQYF	TGTGCCAGCAGCTCCCCAACCGCGGGACAGGCACAAGGTGATACGCAGTATTTT	TRBJ2-3	TRBV11-2	TRBD1	-
CASSQLLDTQYF	TGCGCCAGCAGCCAACTTTTGGATACGCAGTATTTT	TRBJ2-3	TRBV4-1	-	-
CASSYTSGRLNEQFF	TGTGCCAGCAGTTACACTAGCGGGAGACTAAATGAGCAGTTCTTC	TRBJ2-1	TRBV6-5	TRBD2	-
CASSSGTEETQYF	TGTGCCAGCAGCTCAGGGACAGAAGAGACCCAGTACTTC	TRBJ2-5	TRBV5-4	TRBD1	-
CASSVVEWEREQFF	TGTGCCAGCAGCGTAGTGGAGTGGGAGCGGGAGCAGTTCTTC	TRBJ2-1	TRBV9	-	-
CASYTPGTGELFF	TGTGCCAGCTACACCCCGGGGACCGGGGAGCTGTTTTTT	TRBJ2-2	TRBV6-5	-	-
CAWSVLGGRGYTF	TGTGCCTGGAGTGTATTGGGGGGAAGAGGCTACACCTTC	TRBJ1-2	TRBV30	-	-
CASSLAPSADTQYF	TGTGCCAGCAGCTTAGCGCCCTCGGCAGATACGCAGTATTTT	TRBJ2-3	TRBV7-9	-	-
CASRNLAGGSNEQFF	TGTGCCAGCAGGAATCTAGCGGGAGGGTCAAATGAGCAGTTCTTC	TRBJ2-1	TRBV27	TRBD2	-
CASRYGEDTQYF	TGTGCCAGCAGGTACGGGGAAGATACGCAGTATTTT	TRBJ2-3	TRBV7-9	-	-
CASSEWASGQETQYF	TGTGCCAGCAGTGAGTGGGCTAGCGGACAAGAGACCCAGTACTTC	TRBJ2-5	TRBV25-1	TRBD2	once